The entry below describes one T cell receptor beta chain. The germline V gene has CDR1 SGHNT and CDR2 YENEEA. V was clipped by 1 base and J by 7 bases, with 4 bases between them. This CDR3 has 12 residues. TCRdb reanalyzed the PCR reads with MiXCR. This repertoire shows some 69,000 clones, 11% to 15% found once; its top ten account for approximately 7%. These data are taken from a study of metastatic and nonmetastatic thyroid tumors. Nobody among the patients had been given any treatment before thyroid surgery. The clonotype originates from a male donor with papillary thyroid cancer or a benign thyroid nodule (not recorded which). Some clones in this sample may be carry-over from other donors' samples. The chain couples TRBV11-3 to TRBJ2-2; D remains ambiguous. The sequenced material came from blood. This chain's CDR3 is CASSLVGGELFF. The CDR3 bases are TGTGCCAGCAGCTTAGTGGGCGGGGAGCTGTTTTTT.